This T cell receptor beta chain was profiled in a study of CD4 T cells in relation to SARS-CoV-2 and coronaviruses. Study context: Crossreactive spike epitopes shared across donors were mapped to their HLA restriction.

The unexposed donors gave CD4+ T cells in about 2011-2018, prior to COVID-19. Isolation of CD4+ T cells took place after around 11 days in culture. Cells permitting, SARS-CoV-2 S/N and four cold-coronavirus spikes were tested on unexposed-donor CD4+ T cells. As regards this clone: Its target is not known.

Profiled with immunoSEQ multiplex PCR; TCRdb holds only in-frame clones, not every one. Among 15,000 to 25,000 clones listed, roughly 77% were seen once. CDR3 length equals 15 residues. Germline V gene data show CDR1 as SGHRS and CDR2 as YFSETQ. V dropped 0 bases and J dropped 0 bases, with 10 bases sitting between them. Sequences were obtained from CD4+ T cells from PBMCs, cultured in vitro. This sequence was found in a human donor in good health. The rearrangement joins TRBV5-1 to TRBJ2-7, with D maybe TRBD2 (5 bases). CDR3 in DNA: TGCGCCAGCAGCTTGGTTTACCGGGGCTCCTACGAGCAGTACTTC. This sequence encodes CASSLVYRGSYEQYF.